The following is a T cell receptor (beta chain) sequence with its context. The treatment was: approximately 18 received Ad26.COV2.S at low or high dose, single or two shots; about 5 received placebo; per-sample allocation not given. Sample collection was performed on day 63 after the first vaccine or placebo injection. The sample comes from a study of Ad26.COV2.S vaccination and SARS-CoV-2 variants. Study at large: Among those in the COV1001 Ad26.COV2.S trial arm was the donor. The vaccine Ad26.COV2.S was put into the muscle once, or twice with 56 days between.

CDR3 length equals 14 residues. Trimming took off 11 bases at V and 0 bases at J, with 13 bases between the two ends. CDR1 and CDR2 from the germline V gene are MNHEY and SVGAGI. The data were produced by immunoSEQ multiplex PCR, yet TCRdb's version contains in-frame clones alone and is incomplete. The repertoire has hundreds of thousands of clones, more than 80% of them found once; the top ten carry about 1.5%. The chain links TRBV6-5 to TRBJ2-2; D is uncertain. Sequences were derived from peripheral blood, sampled in a trial of Ad26.COV2.S vaccine versus placebo. The receptor's source is a person aged 18-65 years who received the Ad26.COV2.S COVID-19 vaccine or a placebo. The CDR3 reads CAGRALPNTGELFF. DNA for the CDR3: TGTGCCGGCCGGGCGCTCCCGAACACCGGGGAGCTGTTTTTT.